Following are 15 T cell receptor beta chains from one sample sequenced in a study of identical twins (dated by TCRdb to about 2016). The method behind the library was 5' RACE. Sequenced on an Illumina HiSeq 2000. The raw public data were reprocessed by TCRdb itself: fastp quality trimming at Q25, MiXCR clonotype calling, in-frame beta chains only. Each record represents a unique CDR3 protein, reported with the most common genes and DNA among its rows. The sample has 450,000 to 650,000 distinct CDR3 sequences on record, approximately 9.6% of them singletons. The top ten constitute 3% of the sample. The same sample was also used in a study of yellow fever vaccine responses in identical twins.

The sample consisted of PBMCs. These receptor sequences come from a young woman in good health.

In its sample, this clonotype was seen a few times. This chain links TRBV5-1 with TRBJ2-2; 11 bases fit TRBD2. Germline CDR1 and CDR2: SGHRS and YFSETQ. The CDR3 runs to 15 residues. V lost 4 bases, J lost 10 bases, and 9 bases stayed unmatched. The CDR3 nucleotides read TGCGCCAGCAGCCCGGTGACTAGCGGGGCCCAGGAGCTGTTTTTT. Its translation is CASSPVTSGAQELFF.

The sample holds many counts of this clonotype. The chain links TRBV20-1 to TRBJ2-3; 7 nucleotides align to TRBD2. The CDR3 is 16 amino acids. The germline V gene has CDR1 DFQATT and CDR2 SNEGSKA (reference sequence). V lost 4 bases, J lost 7 bases, and 17 bases stayed unmatched. The CDR3 DNA reads as TGCAGTGCTATGGGCGGGAGTAGTGACCATGCAAATACGCAGTATTTT. Translation: CSAMGGSSDHANTQYF.

This clonotype was detected a few times. V is TRBV5-6 and J is TRBJ2-7; TRBD2 matches 10 bases. The V gene's germline CDR1 is SGHDT and CDR2 YYEEEE. The CDR3 extends over 18 amino acids. Germline trimming cut 0 bases from V and 3 bases from J; bases unmatched to any gene: 12. The CDR3 DNA follows: TGTGCCAGCAGCTTGGTTCCTAGCGGGGGAGGAAGCGGCTACGAGCAGTACTTC. It translates to CASSLVPSGGGSGYEQYF.

In this sample, this clonotype turned up a few times. V is TRBV5-1 and J is TRBJ2-1; a weak D match, TRBD2 (5 bases). This CDR3 has 15 amino acids. The V gene's germline CDR1 is SGHRS and CDR2 YFSETQ. Trimming stripped 3 bases from V and 4 bases from J, with 14 bases between. The CDR3 sequence: CASSSAASRYNEQFF. For the CDR3, the DNA is TGCGCCAGCAGCTCGGCGGCTAGCAGATACAATGAGCAGTTCTTC. The entire variable domain, with the rest obtained from reference TRBV5-1 and TRBJ2-1, is as follows: KAGVTQTPRYLIKTRGQQVTLSCSPISGHRSVSWYQQTPGQGLQFLFEYFSETQRNKGNFPGRFSGRQFSNSRSEMNVSTLELGDSALYLCASSSAASRYNEQFFGPGTRLTVL.

This rearrangement joins TRBV7-2 to TRBJ2-1; 12 nucleotides match TRBD2. The CDR3 contains 15 residues. V was clipped by 1 base and J by 15 bases; unmatched bases: 10. The germline gives CDR1 SGHTA, CDR2 FQGNSA. The CDR3 here is CASSLEPLAGGRWFF. The CDR3 coding sequence is TGTGCCAGCAGCTTAGAGCCTCTAGCGGGGGGGCGGTGGTTCTTC.

The V gene is TRBV29-1, the J gene TRBJ1-4; 8 nucleotides match TRBD1. The CDR3 is 12 amino acids. CDR1 SQVTM and CDR2 ANQGSEA come from the germline V gene. V lost 6 bases to trimming and J lost 6 bases; unmatched junction nucleotides: 3. The CDR3 loop is CSVAGGDEKLFF. The CDR3 nucleotides are TGCAGCGTAGCAGGGGGCGATGAAAAACTGTTTTTT.

This clonotype was found many times. This chain links TRBV2 with TRBJ2-1; 12 bases fit TRBD2. V shed 9 bases, J shed 4 bases, and the junction held 7 bases outside the gene matches. The CDR3 is made up of 15 amino acids. Germline-derived CDR1 and CDR2 are SNHLY and FYNNEI. CDR3 nucleotide sequence: TGTGCCAGAAAAATGGGACTAGCGGGTTACAATGAGCAGTTCTTC. Protein product: CARKMGLAGYNEQFF.

This clonotype has only a few counts. The chain has TRBV5-1 and TRBJ2-4; a possible D gene is TRBD2 (5 bases). The germline gives CDR1 SGHRS, CDR2 YFSETQ. This CDR3 is built from 17 residues. V lost 4 bases and J 0 bases, leaving 17 bases between the germline ends. DNA of the CDR3: TGCGCCAGCAGCATGGAAGGTTCGGGGTTAGCCAAAAACATTCAGTACTTC. Translated: CASSMEGSGLAKNIQYF.

The sample holds many counts of this clonotype. This sequence joins TRBV5-1 and TRBJ2-6, with D unclear. Deletions cut 1 base from V and 1 base from J, with 6 bases between. Germline V gene lookup returns CDR1 SGHRS and CDR2 YFSETQ. The CDR3 contains 15 residues. The CDR3 spells CASSLILSGANVLTF. CDR3 in DNA: TGCGCCAGCAGCTTGATTTTGTCTGGGGCCAACGTCCTGACTTTC.

The chain combines TRBV5-1 with TRBJ2-7; 9 bases align to TRBD2. Germline V gives CDR1 SGHRS, CDR2 YFSETQ. CDR3 length: 15 amino acids. Trimming at V came to 4 bases and at J to 4 bases, leaving 9 bases not matched to a gene. This CDR3 is CASSKASGVTYEQYF. Written as DNA, the CDR3 is TGCGCCAGCAGCAAAGCTAGCGGGGTTACTTACGAGCAGTACTTC.

This clonotype was observed many times. The V and J genes are TRBV14 and TRBJ2-7, with D tentatively TRBD1 (5 bases). Trimming cost V 1 base and J 0 bases, with 10 bases left between them. CDR1 is SGHDN, CDR2 FVKESK, per germline. This CDR3 is built from 15 residues. CDR3 DNA sequence: TGTGCCAGCAGCCAAGTAGACAGAAGCTCCTACGAGCAGTACTTC. Translated: CASSQVDRSSYEQYF.

The rearrangement uses TRBV30 and TRBJ2-1, with D perhaps TRBD1 (6 bases). V lost 0 bases to trimming and J lost 6 bases, with 9 bases between them. The CDR3 consists of 13 residues. Per germline, CDR1 GTSNPN and CDR2 SVGIG (reference sequence). Here the CDR3 DNA reads TGTGCCTGGAGTGTAACAGGGCTCAATGAGCAGTTCTTC. Its protein product is CAWSVTGLNEQFF.

This clonotype was detected only a few times. The J gene is TRBJ2-2, the V gene TRBV4-1; D gene unclear. Germline lookup yields CDR1 MGHRA and CDR2 YSYEKL. The CDR3 has 17 residues. The germline V and J ends were trimmed by 0 bases and 4 bases, with 15 bases remaining between them. This chain's CDR3 is CASSQDGSRPLTGELFF. In DNA, the CDR3 is TGCGCCAGCAGCCAAGATGGGTCGCGTCCGCTCACCGGGGAGCTGTTTTTT.

In its sample, this clonotype was seen many times. The chain joins TRBV12-3 or TRBV12-4 to TRBJ2-1; weak D call: TRBD2 (6 bases). This CDR3 comprises 16 residues. Trimming removed 3 bases at V and 0 bases at J, with 12 bases between. DNA for the CDR3: TGTGCCAGCAGTTTTGGGACTGCGAGCTCCTACAATGAGCAGTTCTTC. This gives the protein CASSFGTASSYNEQFF.

This clonotype has ten or more counts. The chain employs TRBV20-1 and TRBJ2-3; 11 positions match TRBD2. The germline CDR1 and CDR2 sequences are DFQATT and SNEGSKA (reference sequence). Trimming cost V 6 bases and J 6 bases; bases outside gene matches: 8. The CDR3 covers 14 residues. CDR3 sequence: CSAPLAGAYDTQYF. The CDR3 nucleotides read TGCAGTGCCCCACTAGCGGGAGCCTACGATACGCAGTATTTT.